This TCR beta chain was retrieved from a study of T cell repertoires in ileal Crohn's disease. Assay used: immunoSEQ multiplex PCR; TCRdb lists only in-frame clones, some missing. The table lists some 12,000 clones, 70% to 90% of them singletons, with more than 13% in the top ten. The time point was: neoterminal ileum biopsy at postoperative endoscopy, about 6 months after surgery. Trimming removed 4 bases from V and 10 bases from J; junction bases left unmatched: 14. CDR3 length: 17 amino acids. Germline loops: CDR1 WSHSY, CDR2 SAAADI. The receptor comes from an adult with Crohn's disease. Input material: ileal tissue. This chain connects TRBV10-2 to TRBJ2-1, with 12 nucleotides matching TRBD2. The CDR3 nucleotides are TGCGCCAGCAGTGGGGCTAGCGGGAGGGCTAAGGTTCTCGAGCAGTTCTTC. This encodes CASSGASGRAKVLEQFF.